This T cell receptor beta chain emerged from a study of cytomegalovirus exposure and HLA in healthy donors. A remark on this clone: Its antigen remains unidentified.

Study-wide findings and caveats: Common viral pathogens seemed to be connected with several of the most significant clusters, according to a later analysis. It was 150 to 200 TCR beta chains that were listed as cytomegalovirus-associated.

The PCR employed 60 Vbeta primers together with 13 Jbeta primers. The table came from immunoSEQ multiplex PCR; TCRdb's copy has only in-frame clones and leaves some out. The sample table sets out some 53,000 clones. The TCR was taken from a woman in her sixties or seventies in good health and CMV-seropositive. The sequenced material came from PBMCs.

CDR3 DNA sequence: TGCGCCAGCAGCTTGGCCCCAGGGGTGGATGAGCAGTTCTTC. Translation: CASSLAPGVDEQFF. The chain is built from TRBV5-1 and TRBJ2-1; tentative D call: TRBD1 (6 bases). From germline, CDR1 is SGHRS and CDR2 YFSETQ. The CDR3 extends over 14 amino acids. V was pared by 0 bases and J by 8 bases, with 12 bases between.